This T cell receptor beta chain stems from a study of blood T cell repertoires in COVID-19. Overall study: Some COVID-19 samples were acute and others convalescent; all came from the United States, Italy and Spain.

Original processing notes: Amplifying reference gene primers gave estimates of nucleated cell counts. Produced via immunoSEQ multiplex PCR; TCRdb's table is partial and in-frame only. That table furnishes V, J and clone size, whereas the DNA furnished D and trimming. The sample shows 90,000 to 110,000 clones, under 80% of them seen only once. Trimming cost V 6 bases and J 4 bases; bases outside gene matches: 9. The CDR3 runs to 16 residues. Germline-derived CDR1 and CDR2 are MDHEN and SYDVKM. The chain couples TRBV28 to TRBJ1-3; 10 bases are shared with TRBD1. The sequence was collected from a woman between 70 and 85 years old with acute or convalescent COVID-19. The specimen sequenced was peripheral blood. The CDR3 reads CASRKLTGGAGNTIYF. For the CDR3, the DNA is TGTGCCAGCAGAAAGCTGACAGGGGGCGCGGGAAACACCATATATTTT.